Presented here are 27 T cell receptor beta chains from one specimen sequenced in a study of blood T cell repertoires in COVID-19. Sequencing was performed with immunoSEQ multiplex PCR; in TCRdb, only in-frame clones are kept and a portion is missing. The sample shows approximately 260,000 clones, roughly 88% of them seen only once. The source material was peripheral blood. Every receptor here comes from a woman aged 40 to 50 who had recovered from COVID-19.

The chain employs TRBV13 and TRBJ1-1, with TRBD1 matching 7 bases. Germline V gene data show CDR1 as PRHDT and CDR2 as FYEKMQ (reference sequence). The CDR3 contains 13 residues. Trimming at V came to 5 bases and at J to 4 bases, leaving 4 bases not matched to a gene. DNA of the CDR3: TGTGCCAGCAGCCCACAGGGGAGCACTGAAGCTTTCTTT. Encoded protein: CASSPQGSTEAFF.

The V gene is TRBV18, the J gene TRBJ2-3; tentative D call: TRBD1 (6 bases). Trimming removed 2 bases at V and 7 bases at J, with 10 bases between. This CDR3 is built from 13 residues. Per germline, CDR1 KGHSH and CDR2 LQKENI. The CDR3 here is CASSPKQGHTQYF. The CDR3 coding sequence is TGTGCCAGCTCACCAAAACAGGGCCATACGCAGTATTTT.

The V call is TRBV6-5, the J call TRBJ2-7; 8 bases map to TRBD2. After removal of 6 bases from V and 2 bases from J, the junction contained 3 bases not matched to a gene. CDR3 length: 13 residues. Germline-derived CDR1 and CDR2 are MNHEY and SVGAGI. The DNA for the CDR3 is TGTGCCAGCAGGACGGGAGGGCCCTACGAGCAGTACTTC. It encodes CASRTGGPYEQYF.

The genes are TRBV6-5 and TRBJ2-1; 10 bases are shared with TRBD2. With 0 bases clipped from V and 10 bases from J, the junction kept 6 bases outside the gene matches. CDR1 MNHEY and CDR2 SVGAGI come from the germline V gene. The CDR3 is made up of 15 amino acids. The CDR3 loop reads CASSYSILAGDEQFF. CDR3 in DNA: TGTGCCAGCAGTTACTCGATCCTAGCGGGAGACGAGCAGTTCTTC.

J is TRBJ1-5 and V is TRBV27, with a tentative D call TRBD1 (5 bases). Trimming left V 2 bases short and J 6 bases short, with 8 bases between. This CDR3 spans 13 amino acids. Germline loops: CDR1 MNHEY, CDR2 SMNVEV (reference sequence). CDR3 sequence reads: CASSLHRLQPQHF. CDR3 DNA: TGTGCCAGCAGTTTACACAGGCTTCAGCCCCAGCATTTT.

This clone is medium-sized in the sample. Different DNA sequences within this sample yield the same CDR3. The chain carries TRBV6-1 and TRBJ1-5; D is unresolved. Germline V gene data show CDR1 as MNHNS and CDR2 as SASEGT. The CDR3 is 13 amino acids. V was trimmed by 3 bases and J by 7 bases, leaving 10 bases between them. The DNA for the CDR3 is TGTGCCAGCAGTGAGTCGGGGTACCAGCCCCAGCATTTT. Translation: CASSESGYQPQHF.

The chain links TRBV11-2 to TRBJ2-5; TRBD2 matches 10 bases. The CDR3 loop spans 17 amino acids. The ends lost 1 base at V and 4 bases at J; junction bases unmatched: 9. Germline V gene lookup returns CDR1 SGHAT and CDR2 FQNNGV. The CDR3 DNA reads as TGTGCCAGCAGCTTAGGGCTTGGGACTAGCGAGGGAGAGACCCAGTACTTC. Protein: CASSLGLGTSEGETQYF.

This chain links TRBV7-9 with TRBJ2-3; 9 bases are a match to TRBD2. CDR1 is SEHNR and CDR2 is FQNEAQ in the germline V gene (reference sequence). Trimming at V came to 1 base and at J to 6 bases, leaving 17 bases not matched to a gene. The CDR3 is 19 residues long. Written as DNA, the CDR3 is TGTGCCAGCAGCTTAGGAGATCTAGCGGGAAGGCCAAGGTGGGATACGCAGTATTTT. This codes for CASSLGDLAGRPRWDTQYF.

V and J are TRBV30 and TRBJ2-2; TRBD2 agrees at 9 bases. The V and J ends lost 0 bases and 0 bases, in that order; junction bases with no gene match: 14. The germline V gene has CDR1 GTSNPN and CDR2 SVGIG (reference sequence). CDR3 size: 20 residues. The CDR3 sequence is CAWSVKVAGGLFANTGELFF. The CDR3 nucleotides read TGTGCCTGGAGTGTAAAGGTTGCGGGGGGGCTGTTCGCGAACACCGGGGAGCTGTTTTTT.

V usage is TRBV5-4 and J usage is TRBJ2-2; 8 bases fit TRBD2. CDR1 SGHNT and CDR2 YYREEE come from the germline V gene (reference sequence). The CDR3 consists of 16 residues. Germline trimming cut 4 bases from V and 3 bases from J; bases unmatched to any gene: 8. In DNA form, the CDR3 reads TGTGCCAGCAGCCCTGTTCGGCGGGGGGACACCGGGGAGCTGTTTTTT. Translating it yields CASSPVRRGDTGELFF.

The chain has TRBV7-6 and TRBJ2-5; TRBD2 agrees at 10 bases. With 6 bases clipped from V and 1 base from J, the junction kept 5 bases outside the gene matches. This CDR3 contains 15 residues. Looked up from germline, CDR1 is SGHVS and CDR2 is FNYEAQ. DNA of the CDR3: TGTGCCAGCAGTGTTGGACTAGCGGTCCAAGAGACCCAGTACTTC. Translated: CASSVGLAVQETQYF.

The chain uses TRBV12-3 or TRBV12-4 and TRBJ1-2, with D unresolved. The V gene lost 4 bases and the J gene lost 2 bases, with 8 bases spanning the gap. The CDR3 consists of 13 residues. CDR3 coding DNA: TGTGCCAGCAGTTACGGTGTAAACTATGGCTACACCTTC. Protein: CASSYGVNYGYTF.

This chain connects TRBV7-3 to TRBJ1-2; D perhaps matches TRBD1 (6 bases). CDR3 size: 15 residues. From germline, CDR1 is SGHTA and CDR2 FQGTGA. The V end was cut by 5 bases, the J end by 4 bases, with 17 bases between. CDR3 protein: CASSTRQAPLYGYTF. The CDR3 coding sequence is TGTGCCAGCAGCACGCGACAGGCCCCACTCTATGGCTACACCTTC.

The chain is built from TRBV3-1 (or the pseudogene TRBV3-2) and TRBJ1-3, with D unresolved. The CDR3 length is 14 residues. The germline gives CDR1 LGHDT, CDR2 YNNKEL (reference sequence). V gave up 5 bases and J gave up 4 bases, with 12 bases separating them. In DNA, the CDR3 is TGTGCCAGCAGCACCTATGGAGGGGGAAACACCATATATTTT. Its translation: CASSTYGGGNTIYF.

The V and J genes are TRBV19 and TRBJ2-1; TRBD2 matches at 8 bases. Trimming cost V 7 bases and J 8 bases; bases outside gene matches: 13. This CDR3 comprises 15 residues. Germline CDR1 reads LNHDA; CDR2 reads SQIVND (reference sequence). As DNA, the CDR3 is TGTGCCAGTACCGCCGGGACTAGTGGGACGTATGAGCAGTTCTTC. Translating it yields CASTAGTSGTYEQFF.

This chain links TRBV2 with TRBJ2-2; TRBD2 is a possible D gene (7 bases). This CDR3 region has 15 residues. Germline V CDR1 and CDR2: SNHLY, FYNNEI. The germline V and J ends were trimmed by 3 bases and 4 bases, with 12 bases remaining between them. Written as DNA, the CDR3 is TGTGCCAGCAGTGATAGGGGGGGGCCCACCGGGGAGCTGTTTTTT. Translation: CASSDRGGPTGELFF. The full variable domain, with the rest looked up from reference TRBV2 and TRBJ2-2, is EPEVTQTPSHQVTQMGQEVILRCVPISNHLYFYWYRQILGQKVEFLVSFYNNEISEKSEIFDDQFSVERPDGSNFTLKIRSTKLEDSAMYFCASSDRGGPTGELFFGEGSRLTVL.

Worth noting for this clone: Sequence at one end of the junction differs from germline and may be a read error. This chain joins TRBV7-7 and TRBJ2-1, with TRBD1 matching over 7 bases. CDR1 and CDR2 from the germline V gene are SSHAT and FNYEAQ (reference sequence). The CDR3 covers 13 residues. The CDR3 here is CASSPTGPNEQFF. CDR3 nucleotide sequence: TGTGCTAGCAGCCCGACAGGGCCCAATGAGCAGTTCTTC.

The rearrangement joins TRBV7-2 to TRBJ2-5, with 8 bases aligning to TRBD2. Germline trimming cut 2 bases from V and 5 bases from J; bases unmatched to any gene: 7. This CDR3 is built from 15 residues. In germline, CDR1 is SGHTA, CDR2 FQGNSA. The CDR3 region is CASSLYPGGPETQYF. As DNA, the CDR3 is TGTGCCAGCAGCTTATATCCGGGAGGGCCGGAGACCCAGTACTTC.

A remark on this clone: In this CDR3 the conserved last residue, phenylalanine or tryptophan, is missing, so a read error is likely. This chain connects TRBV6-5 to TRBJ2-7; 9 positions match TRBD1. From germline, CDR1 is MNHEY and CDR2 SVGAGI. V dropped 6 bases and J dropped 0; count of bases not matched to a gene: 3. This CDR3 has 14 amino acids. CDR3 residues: CASRSGQGSYEQYL. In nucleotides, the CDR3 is TGTGCCAGCAGATCGGGACAGGGCTCCTACGAGCAGTACCTC.

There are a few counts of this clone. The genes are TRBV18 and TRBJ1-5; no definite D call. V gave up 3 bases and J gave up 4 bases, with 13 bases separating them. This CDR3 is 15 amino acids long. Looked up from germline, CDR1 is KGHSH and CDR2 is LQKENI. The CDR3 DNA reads TGTGCCAGCTCACCCTCGGGGTCGGGGAATCAGCCCCAGCATTTT. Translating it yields CASSPSGSGNQPQHF. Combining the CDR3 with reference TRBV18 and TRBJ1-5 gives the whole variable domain NAGVMQNPRHLVRRRGQEARLRCSPMKGHSHVYWYRQLPEEGLKFMVYLQKENIIDESGMPKERFSAEFPKEGPSILRIQQVVRGDSAAYFCASSPSGSGNQPQHFGDGTRLSIL.

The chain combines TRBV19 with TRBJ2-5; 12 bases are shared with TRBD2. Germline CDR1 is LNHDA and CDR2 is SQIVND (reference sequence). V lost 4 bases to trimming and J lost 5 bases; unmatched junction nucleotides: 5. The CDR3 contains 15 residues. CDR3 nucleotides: TGTGCCAGTAGTAACCTAGCGGGGGGGATGGAGACCCAGTACTTC. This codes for CASSNLAGGMETQYF.

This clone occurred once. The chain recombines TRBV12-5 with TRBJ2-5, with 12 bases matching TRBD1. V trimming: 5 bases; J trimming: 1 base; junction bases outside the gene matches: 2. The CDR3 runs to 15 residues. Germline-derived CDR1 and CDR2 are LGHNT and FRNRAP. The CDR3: CASGRGQGAQETQYF. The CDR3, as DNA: TGTGCTAGTGGTCGGGGACAGGGGGCCCAAGAGACCCAGTACTTC.

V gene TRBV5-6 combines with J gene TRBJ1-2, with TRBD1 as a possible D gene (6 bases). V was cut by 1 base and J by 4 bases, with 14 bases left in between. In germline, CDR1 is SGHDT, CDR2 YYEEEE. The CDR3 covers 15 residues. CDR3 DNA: TGTGCCAGCAGCTTGACAGGGAGTCCGGCCTATGGCTACACCTTC. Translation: CASSLTGSPAYGYTF.

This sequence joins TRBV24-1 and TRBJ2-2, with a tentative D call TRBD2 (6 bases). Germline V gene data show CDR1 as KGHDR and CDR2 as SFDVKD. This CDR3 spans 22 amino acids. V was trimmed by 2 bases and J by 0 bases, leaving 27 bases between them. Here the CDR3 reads CATSDSPGAASLFASNTGELFF. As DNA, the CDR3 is TGTGCCACCAGTGATTCCCCGGGAGCGGCCAGTCTATTCGCGTCGAACACCGGGGAGCTGTTTTTT.

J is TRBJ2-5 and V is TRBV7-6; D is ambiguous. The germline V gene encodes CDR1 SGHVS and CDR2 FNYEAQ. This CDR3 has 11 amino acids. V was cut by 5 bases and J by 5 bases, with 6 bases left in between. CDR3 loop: CASSISETQYF. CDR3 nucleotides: TGTGCCAGCAGCATCTCTGAGACCCAGTACTTC.

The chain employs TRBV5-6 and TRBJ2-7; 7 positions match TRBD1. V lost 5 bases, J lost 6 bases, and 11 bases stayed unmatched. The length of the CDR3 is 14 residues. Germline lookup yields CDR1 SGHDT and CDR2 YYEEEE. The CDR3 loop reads CASSFETGRGEQYF. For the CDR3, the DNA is TGTGCCAGCAGTTTCGAGACAGGGAGAGGCGAGCAGTACTTC.

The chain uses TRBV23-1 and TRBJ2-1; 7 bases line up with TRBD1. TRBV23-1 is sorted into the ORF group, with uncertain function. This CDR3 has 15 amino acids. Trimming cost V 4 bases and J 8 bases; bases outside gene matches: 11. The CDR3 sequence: CASSPYTTTGDEQFF. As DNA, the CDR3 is TGCGCCAGCAGTCCTTACACAACCACAGGGGATGAGCAGTTCTTC.